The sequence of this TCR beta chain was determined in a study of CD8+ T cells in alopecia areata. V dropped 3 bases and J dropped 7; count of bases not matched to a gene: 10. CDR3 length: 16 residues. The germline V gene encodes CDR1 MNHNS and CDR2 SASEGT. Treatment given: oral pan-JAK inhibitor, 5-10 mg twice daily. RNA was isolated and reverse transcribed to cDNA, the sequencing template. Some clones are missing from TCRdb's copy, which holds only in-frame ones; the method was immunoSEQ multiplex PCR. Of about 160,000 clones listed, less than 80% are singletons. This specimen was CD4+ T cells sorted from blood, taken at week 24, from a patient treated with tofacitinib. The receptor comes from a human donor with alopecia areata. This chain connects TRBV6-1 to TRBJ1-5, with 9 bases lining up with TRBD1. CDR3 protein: CASSERDRVGRQPQHF. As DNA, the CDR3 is TGTGCCAGCAGTGAGAGGGACAGGGTTGGAAGGCAGCCCCAGCATTTT.